These 28 T cell receptor beta chains originate from one sample sequenced in a study of T cells in Graves' hyperthyroidism and ophthalmopathy. What was amplified from RNA transcripts were TCR beta CDR3 regions. A first-round RT-PCR of the TCR CDR3 used the HTBI primer set. TCRdb independently ran MiXCR on the multiplex PCR reads; one entry per CDR3 protein. Of over 300,000 distinct CDR3 sequences in the sample, approximately 13% were seen once. The sample comprised blood. The source is a woman aged 35 to 49 with Graves' ophthalmopathy.

This clonotype was observed at least ten times. J is TRBJ1-1 and V is TRBV11-2, with D perhaps TRBD1 (5 bases). V was shortened by 4 bases and J by 4 bases, with 10 bases between the two germline ends. From germline, CDR1 is SGHAT and CDR2 FQNNGV. CDR3 length: 13 residues. The CDR3 nucleotides read TGTGCCAGCAGCTCTCAGGGTGGCACTGAAGCTTTCTTT. Protein sequence: CASSSQGGTEAFF.

This clonotype was seen a few times. This sequence joins TRBV2 and TRBJ2-1, with TRBD2 identical over 12 bases. CDR3 length: 15 residues. V lost 4 bases to trimming and J lost 6 bases; unmatched junction nucleotides: 4. CDR1 SNHLY and CDR2 FYNNEI come from the germline V gene. The CDR3 loop is CASSVRGLAGNEQFF. The CDR3 DNA sequence: TGTGCCAGCAGTGTACGGGGACTAGCGGGCAATGAGCAGTTCTTC. Together with reference TRBV2 and TRBJ2-1, the CDR3 gives the full variable domain: EPEVTQTPSHQVTQMGQEVILRCVPISNHLYFYWYRQILGQKVEFLVSFYNNEISEKSEIFDDQFSVERPDGSNFTLKIRSTKLEDSAMYFCASSVRGLAGNEQFFGPGTRLTVL.

This clonotype was counted ten times or more. The chain joins TRBV15 to TRBJ2-6; unclear D gene. CDR1 and CDR2 from the germline V gene are LNHNV and YYDKDF (reference sequence). The CDR3 runs 17 residues. The ends were cut back, 2 bases at V and 2 bases at J, with 13 bases in the middle. The CDR3 coding sequence is TGTGCCACCAGCAGACAACAATTGGCTACTGGGGCCAACGTCCTGACTTTC. Translating it yields CATSRQQLATGANVLTF.

This sequence joins TRBV18 and TRBJ1-2; 9 nucleotides line up with TRBD1. CDR1 is KGHSH, CDR2 LQKENI, per germline. The V gene end was trimmed by 3 bases and the J gene end by 9 bases; junction bases not matched to a gene: 5. The CDR3 runs 13 residues. DNA of the CDR3: TGTGCCAGCTCACCCGGGACAGGGTCCAGCTACACCTTC. Protein sequence: CASSPGTGSSYTF. Looking up the rest from reference TRBV18 and TRBJ1-2 gives the full variable domain: NAGVMQNPRHLVRRRGQEARLRCSPMKGHSHVYWYRQLPEEGLKFMVYLQKENIIDESGMPKERFSAEFPKEGPSILRIQQVVRGDSAAYFCASSPGTGSSYTFGSGTRLTVV.

This clonotype was counted many times. The V call is TRBV25-1, the J call TRBJ2-1; D uncertain. Trimming stripped 4 bases from V and 4 bases from J, with 11 bases between. This CDR3 spans 14 amino acids. Germline CDR1 is MGHDK and CDR2 is SYGVNS. CDR3 sequence: CASSVGVVYNEQFF. DNA of the CDR3: TGTGCCAGCAGTGTGGGCGTCGTTTACAATGAGCAGTTCTTC.

Details on this clonotype: Possible read error: a much larger clone is one base away. In DNA form, the CDR3 reads TGTGCCGGCAGTTTTAGGACAGGGGGCGCAAAGGCTAACTATGGCTACACCTTC. It is translated as CAGSFRTGGAKANYGYTF. The chain has TRBV27 and TRBJ1-2; the match to TRBD1 covers 11 bases. Germline CDR1 reads MNHEY; CDR2 reads SMNVEV (reference sequence). This CDR3 is built from 18 residues.

The table lists this clonotype with a few counts. This chain connects TRBV29-1 to TRBJ1-2; D is unresolved. V was clipped by 2 bases and J by 9 bases, with 16 bases between them. The germline V gene encodes CDR1 SQVTM and CDR2 ANQGSEA. This CDR3 has 13 amino acids. The CDR3 here is CSVEKDTLGRYTF. The DNA for the CDR3 is TGCAGCGTTGAAAAAGACACGTTGGGTCGCTACACCTTC.

This clonotype has at least ten counts. The rearrangement uses TRBV7-8 and TRBJ2-3; the D call may be TRBD1 or TRBD2 (6 bases each). Germline CDR1 and CDR2: SGHVS and FQNEAQ. Trimming removed 2 bases at V and 0 bases at J, with 9 bases between. CDR3 length: 15 amino acids. The CDR3 sequence is CASSLRGTSTDTQYF. The CDR3 DNA follows: TGTGCCAGCAGCTTACGGGGGACAAGCACAGATACGCAGTATTTT.

This clonotype was observed many times. J is TRBJ2-2 and V is TRBV12-3 or TRBV12-4; D unresolved. This CDR3 region has 17 residues. V was shortened by 2 bases and J by 2 bases, with 15 bases between the two germline ends. CDR3 protein: CASSLQAAALNTGELFF. CDR3 in DNA: TGTGCCAGCAGTTTACAGGCGGCGGCGTTAAACACCGGGGAGCTGTTTTTT.

At least ten counts were recorded for this clonotype. The V call is TRBV14, the J call TRBJ2-7; weak D call: TRBD2 (6 bases). With 4 bases removed from V and 1 base from J, the gap between germline ends came to 11 bases. Germline CDR1 reads SGHDN; CDR2 reads FVKESK. This CDR3 has 14 residues. CDR3 bases: TGTGCCAGCAGCCGACTAGGGCCGTCCTACGAGCAGTACTTC. Amino acids: CASSRLGPSYEQYF.

This clonotype was counted ten times or more. The V gene is TRBV11-2, the J gene TRBJ2-1; TRBD1 is a possible D gene (6 bases). The ends were cut back, 5 bases at V and 12 bases at J, with 17 bases in the middle. The CDR3 consists of 13 residues. The germline CDR1 and CDR2 sequences are SGHAT and FQNNGV. In nucleotides, the CDR3 is TGTGCCAGCAGCGCGCAGGGAAGGGGGTTGCAGTTCTTC. Translated, it gives CASSAQGRGLQFF.

This clonotype has a handful of counts. The chain carries TRBV6-1 and TRBJ2-1; the D gene could be TRBD1 or TRBD2 (6 bases each). V was cut by 3 bases and J by 8 bases, with 14 bases left in between. Germline CDR1 reads MNHNS; CDR2 reads SASEGT. The CDR3 runs 14 residues. DNA for the CDR3: TGTGCCAGCAGTGATTCGAGGGGGGTGGATGAGCAGTTCTTC. Protein sequence: CASSDSRGVDEQFF.

The chain carries TRBV15 and TRBJ2-3; 12 bases map to TRBD2. The junction had 4 bases not matched to a gene; V was cut back by 3 bases and J by 6 bases. The germline gives CDR1 LNHNV, CDR2 YYDKDF (reference sequence). The CDR3 covers 15 residues. CDR3 sequence reads: CATSRTSGSLDTQYF. The CDR3, as DNA: TGTGCCACCAGCAGGACTAGCGGGAGTTTGGATACGCAGTATTTT.

Only a few counts were recorded for this clonotype. CDR3: CSAITEQETQYF. The CDR3 DNA reads TGCAGCGCCATAACAGAGCAAGAGACCCAGTACTTC. The J gene is TRBJ2-5, the V gene TRBV29-1; unclear D gene. Deletions cut 7 bases from V and 2 bases from J, with 11 bases between. This CDR3 has 12 amino acids. In germline, CDR1 is SQVTM, CDR2 ANQGSEA.

This clonotype was seen only a few times. This chain uses TRBV4-2 with TRBJ2-3; 7 positions match TRBD1. Germline CDR1 reads LGHNA; CDR2 reads YNFKEQ. Trimming at V came to 0 bases and at J to 6 bases, leaving 9 bases not matched to a gene. The CDR3 spans 16 residues. For the CDR3, the DNA is TGTGCCAGCAGCCAAGATCCGGCAGGGGGAGCCGATACGCAGTATTTT. Translation gives CASSQDPAGGADTQYF.

This clonotype has only a few counts. The chain joins TRBV20-1 to TRBJ1-5; D is perhaps TRBD1 (6 bases). This CDR3 has 14 amino acids. Trimming pared 5 bases from V and 4 bases from J, leaving 15 bases between. Germline V lookup: CDR1 DFQATT, CDR2 SNEGSKA (reference sequence). The CDR3 protein is CSAPQGSWNQPQHF. The CDR3 bases are TGCAGTGCTCCTCAGGGGAGCTGGAATCAGCCCCAGCATTTT.

The chain couples TRBV3-1 to TRBJ2-2; D unresolved. Germline CDR1 reads LGHDT; CDR2 reads YNNKEL (reference sequence). Trimming shortened V by 1 base and J by 7 bases, and 4 bases separated the two germline ends. The CDR3 loop spans 12 amino acids. In DNA, the CDR3 is TGTGCCAGCAGCCAAGGAGTCGGGGAGCTGTTTTTT. This encodes CASSQGVGELFF. Variable domain in full (rest from reference TRBV3-1 and TRBJ2-2): DTAVSQTPKYLVTQMGNDKSIKCEQNLGHDTMYWYKQDSKKFLKIMFSYNNKELIINETVPNRFSPKSPDKAHLNLHINSLELGDSAVYFCASSQGVGELFFGEGSRLTVL.

The table lists this clonotype with many counts. This chain connects TRBV15 to TRBJ1-4, with D unclear. The germline V gene encodes CDR1 LNHNV and CDR2 YYDKDF (reference sequence). The V gene lost 0 bases and the J gene lost 8 bases, with 7 bases spanning the gap. This CDR3 region has 13 residues. The CDR3 region is CATSRDPREKLFF. As DNA, the CDR3 is TGTGCCACCAGCAGAGATCCCCGCGAAAAACTGTTTTTT.

This clonotype has a count of ten or more. The chain employs TRBV10-3 and TRBJ2-7; D call uncertain. This CDR3 spans 15 amino acids. The germline V and J ends were trimmed by 7 bases and 0 bases, with 16 bases remaining between them. Germline CDR1 reads ENHRY; CDR2 reads SYGVKD. In DNA, the CDR3 is TGTGCCATCAAAGGAAGCCTCGCCTCCTCCTACGAGCAGTACTTC. Translated, it gives CAIKGSLASSYEQYF.

This clonotype was observed a few times. V is TRBV20-1 and J is TRBJ1-3; 9 positions match TRBD1. CDR3 size: 19 residues. The ends lost 0 bases at V and 8 bases at J; junction bases unmatched: 20. The germline V gene encodes CDR1 DFQATT and CDR2 SNEGSKA (reference sequence). The CDR3 here is CSARDILRQGGGSLDTIYF. CDR3 DNA sequence: TGCAGTGCTAGAGATATCCTTAGACAGGGGGGAGGATCATTGGACACCATATATTTT.

In its sample, this clonotype was seen many times. The genes are TRBV20-1 and TRBJ2-7; TRBD1 matches 7 bases. V was pared by 6 bases and J by 2 bases, with 13 bases of the junction left unmatched. CDR1 is DFQATT and CDR2 is SNEGSKA in the germline V gene (reference sequence). This CDR3 has 15 amino acids. This CDR3 is CSARDRFLDTYEQYF. The CDR3 DNA reads as TGCAGTGCCCGGGACAGATTCCTGGACACCTACGAGCAGTACTTC.

This clonotype was seen many times. The J gene is TRBJ2-3, the V gene TRBV20-1, with D unclear. Germline CDR1 is DFQATT and CDR2 is SNEGSKA (reference sequence). The CDR3 has 13 amino acids. CDR3 nucleotide sequence: TGCAGCGCCCCCATCACTGTCACAGATACGCAGTATTTT. Protein sequence: CSAPITVTDTQYF.

This chain uses TRBV5-1 with TRBJ2-5, with D possibly being TRBD2 (6 bases). The CDR3 totals 14 residues. Germline-derived CDR1 and CDR2 are SGHRS and YFSETQ. V was trimmed by 0 bases and J by 5 bases, leaving 11 bases between them. The CDR3 reads CASSLGLEAETQYF. CDR3 sequence (DNA): TGCGCCAGCAGCTTGGGACTAGAAGCGGAGACCCAGTACTTC.

This clonotype was counted at least ten times. V usage is TRBV5-1 and J usage is TRBJ2-3; D is possibly TRBD2 (6 bases). Germline V gene data show CDR1 as SGHRS and CDR2 as YFSETQ. V gave up 4 bases and J gave up 0 bases, with 12 bases separating them. There are 15 residues in the CDR3. CDR3 protein: CASSVSGHSTDTQYF. The CDR3, as DNA: TGCGCCAGCAGCGTTAGCGGACATAGCACAGATACGCAGTATTTT.

This clonotype was detected ten times or more. This chain links TRBV6-6 with TRBJ1-3, with no clear D. This CDR3 comprises 14 residues. The germline V and J ends were trimmed by 2 bases and 4 bases, with 9 bases remaining between them. Germline V gives CDR1 MNHNY, CDR2 SVGAGI (reference sequence). The CDR3 here is CASSYDTAGNTIYF. The DNA for the CDR3 is TGTGCCAGCAGTTACGACACAGCAGGAAACACCATATATTTT.

There are many counts of this clonotype. The chain carries TRBV5-1 and TRBJ2-7, with D tentatively TRBD2 (5 bases). CDR3 length equals 13 residues. Germline CDR1 is SGHRS and CDR2 is YFSETQ. The V end lost 6 bases, the J end lost 0 bases, and 10 bases lay between the germline ends. The CDR3 here is CASMEADSYEQYF. CDR3 bases: TGCGCCAGCATGGAGGCCGACTCCTACGAGCAGTACTTC.

This clonotype came up many times. The gene calls are TRBV2 and TRBJ1-2; D remains ambiguous. Per germline, CDR1 SNHLY and CDR2 FYNNEI. CDR3 length equals 13 residues. Trimming removed 6 bases from V and 3 bases from J, with 11 bases in between. CDR3 in amino acids: CASRHQRYYGYTF. The CDR3 DNA sequence: TGTGCCAGCAGGCACCAGAGATACTATGGCTACACCTTC.

This clonotype was seen at least ten times. The V call is TRBV3-1, the J call TRBJ1-2; 7 bases align to TRBD1. There are 14 residues in the CDR3. Germline assignment: CDR1 LGHDT and CDR2 YNNKEL (reference sequence). After removal of 4 bases from V and 0 bases from J, the junction contained 2 bases not matched to a gene. CDR3 protein: CASSRGTANYGYTF. Written as DNA, the CDR3 is TGTGCCAGCAGCCGTGGGACAGCTAACTATGGCTACACCTTC.